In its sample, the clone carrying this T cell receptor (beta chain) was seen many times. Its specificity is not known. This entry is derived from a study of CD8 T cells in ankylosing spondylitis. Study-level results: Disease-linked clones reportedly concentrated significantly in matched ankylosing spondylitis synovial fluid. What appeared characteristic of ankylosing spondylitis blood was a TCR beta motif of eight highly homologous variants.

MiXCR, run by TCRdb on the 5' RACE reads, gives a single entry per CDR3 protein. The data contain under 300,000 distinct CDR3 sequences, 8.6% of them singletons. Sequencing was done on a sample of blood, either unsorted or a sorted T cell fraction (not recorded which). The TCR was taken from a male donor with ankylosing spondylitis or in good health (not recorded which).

As DNA, the CDR3 is TGTGCCAGCAGCCAAGCCAAGGCTCAGCCCCAGCATTTT. Its protein is CASSQAKAQPQHF. The V call is TRBV3-1, the J call TRBJ1-5, with D unclear. CDR3 length equals 13 residues. V was trimmed by 1 base and J by 6 bases, leaving 7 bases between them. Per germline, CDR1 LGHDT and CDR2 YNNKEL (reference sequence).